What follows is one TCR beta chain and its context. The CDR3 is 15 amino acids. From germline, CDR1 is MNHEY and CDR2 SVGAGI. V lost 6 bases and J 3 bases, leaving 17 bases between the germline ends. This entry is derived from a study of shared T cell receptors in the human thymus. Method: immunoSEQ multiplex PCR; TCRdb's copy keeps in-frame clones and lacks some. The sample has roughly 560,000 clones, 78% seen once; the top ten hold 0.013%. These same records also appear under a second study, on human thymus T cells. That paper states: It was from resections taken during corrective heart surgery that the thymus tissue came. Related studies found that unrelated individuals share highly overlapping thymic repertoires.

The chain links TRBV6-5 to TRBJ1-1; D uncertain. This TCR was recovered from a boy less than two years old with a congenital heart defect. The sequenced sample was thymocytes. The CDR3 loop reads CASSAPGPFDTEAFF. CDR3 DNA sequence: TGTGCCAGCAGCGCCCCTGGCCCCTTTGACACTGAAGCTTTCTTT.